This T cell receptor beta chain was found in a study of shared clonotypes between healthy human individuals. Study-wide points: The study generally estimated greater richness for naive than memory subsets.

Naive CD8 populations comprised CD45RO-negative cells positively selected for CCR7, excluding terminally differentiated effector memory CD45RA+ cells. In the authors' methods: ImmunoSEQ junction-only sequences lacked quality scores, so their filtering differed. Sequenced by immunoSEQ multiplex PCR; TCRdb stores in-frame clones only, minus some. The DNA was the basis for D and trimming; V, J and clone size are from that table. The sample has millions of clones, approximately 94% seen once; the top ten hold more than 0.95%. A remark on this clone: Its antigen is as yet unknown.

Between the trimmed V and J ends, which lost 4 bases and 4 bases, there was a span of 10 bases. The length of the CDR3 is 13 residues. Germline-derived CDR1 and CDR2 are MNHNS and SASEGT. This chain links TRBV6-1 with TRBJ1-1; D unclear. The sequence was obtained from a man aged 18-30 years in good health. Input material: naive CD8+ T cells sorted from blood. CDR3: CASSARAGTEAFF. The CDR3 DNA follows: TGTGCCAGCAGTGCCCGGGCGGGCACTGAAGCTTTCTTT.